One and the same sample provided the 17 T cell receptor beta chains below, sequenced in a study of T cells in Graves' hyperthyroidism and ophthalmopathy. Amplification yielded TCR beta CDR3 regions, with RNA transcripts as the source. HTBI primers were used for first-round RT-PCR of the TCR CDR3. TCRdb re-derived calls from the multiplex PCR reads in MiXCR, one entry per CDR3 protein. The table has around 600,000 distinct CDR3 sequences, about a sixth seen once; the top ten hold 6.5% to 8%. The sequencing input was blood. The receptor set was obtained from a woman aged 25 to 39 with Graves' hyperthyroidism.

This clonotype was seen at least ten times. The DNA of the CDR3 is TGTGCCAGCAGCCTCGTTGATGGATTCGATGCGGATACGCAGTATTTT. It specifies CASSLVDGFDADTQYF. The chain couples TRBV7-9 to TRBJ2-3; D not resolved. V was pared by 5 bases and J by 6 bases, with 21 bases between. The CDR3 covers 16 residues. Germline values: CDR1 SEHNR, CDR2 FQNEAQ (reference sequence).

This chain uses TRBV10-2 with TRBJ2-5, with 10 bases lining up with TRBD1. Germline V gene sequence: CDR1 WSHSY, CDR2 SAAADI. The trim removed 8 bases at V and 4 bases at J, leaving 13 bases unmatched. The CDR3 covers 16 residues. For the CDR3, the DNA is TGCGCCAGCGCCATAGGGGACAGGGGCTCGGGAGAGACCCAGTACTTC. As protein: CASAIGDRGSGETQYF.

This clonotype was observed a handful of times. This clone may be a read error of a much larger clone one base away. The chain joins TRBV7-3 to TRBJ2-1; D is uncertain. Trimming took off 2 bases at V and 2 bases at J, with 16 bases between the two ends. CDR3 length equals 17 residues. The germline V gene has CDR1 SGHTA and CDR2 FQGTGA. The DNA of the CDR3 is TGTGCCAGCAGCTTATTGGGCGGAGTAAGCCCCTACAATGAGCAGTTCTTC. Its protein is CASSLLGGVSPYNEQFF.

V gene TRBV25-1 combines with J gene TRBJ2-1; 7 bases map to TRBD2. With 4 bases clipped from V and 5 bases from J, the junction kept 5 bases outside the gene matches. Per the germline V gene, CDR1 is MGHDK and CDR2 is SYGVNS. The CDR3 is 14 residues long. Here the CDR3 reads CASSASLADNEQFF. The DNA of the CDR3 is TGTGCCAGCAGTGCCAGCCTAGCGGACAATGAGCAGTTCTTC.

Ten or more counts support this clonotype. The chain recombines TRBV28 with TRBJ1-3, with 7 bases that match TRBD1. With V trimmed by 7 bases and J by 4 bases, 4 bases remained unmatched. CDR1 and CDR2 from the germline V gene are MDHEN and SYDVKM. This CDR3 has 13 amino acids. The CDR3 DNA reads as TGTGCCAGCACTTGGGGACAGGGAAACACCATATATTTT. This sequence encodes CASTWGQGNTIYF.

This clonotype has more than one count but fewer than ten. The V and J genes are TRBV25-1 and TRBJ2-5; 10 bases match TRBD2. The junction had 9 bases not matched to a gene; V was cut back by 4 bases and J by 4 bases. CDR1 and CDR2 (germline): MGHDK, SYGVNS. CDR3 length: 16 residues. CDR3 loop: CASSALAGVFSETQYF. CDR3 coding DNA: TGTGCCAGCAGTGCCCTAGCGGGAGTCTTCTCAGAGACCCAGTACTTC.

The rearrangement uses TRBV6-8 and TRBJ2-2, with 11 positions matching TRBD2. CDR3 length: 14 residues. V was clipped by 9 bases and J by 4 bases; unmatched bases: 4. Germline V gene sequence: CDR1 MNHGY, CDR2 SAAAGT. This CDR3 is CASSGRASTGELFF. CDR3 bases: TGTGCCAGTAGCGGGAGGGCGAGCACCGGGGAGCTGTTTTTT.

This chain joins TRBV28 and TRBJ2-7; 8 positions agree with TRBD2. V lost 0 bases to trimming and J lost 4 bases; unmatched junction nucleotides: 2. The CDR3 contains 14 residues. Germline values: CDR1 MDHEN, CDR2 SYDVKM. The CDR3 nucleotides read TGTGCCAGCAGTTTATGGACTAGCGCTTACGAGCAGTACTTC. Its protein product is CASSLWTSAYEQYF.

The table lists this clonotype with a few counts. The V gene is TRBV5-5, the J gene TRBJ2-5; D call uncertain. Trimming pared 1 base from V and 2 bases from J, leaving 9 bases between. This CDR3 has 14 residues. Germline loops: CDR1 SGHKS, CDR2 YYEKEE (reference sequence). This CDR3 reads CASSLYLEQETQYF. The CDR3 DNA reads TGTGCCAGCAGCTTGTATCTGGAACAAGAGACCCAGTACTTC.

The rearrangement joins TRBV5-1 to TRBJ2-7; D tentatively fits TRBD1 or TRBD2 (5 bases each). Looked up from germline, CDR1 is SGHRS and CDR2 is YFSETQ. The CDR3 loop spans 16 amino acids. Trimming shortened V by 0 bases and J by 7 bases, and 20 bases separated the two germline ends. Here the CDR3 DNA reads TGCGCCAGCAGCTTGGGGCATGGGGGATACCTGGGGGAGCAGTACTTC. Translation gives CASSLGHGGYLGEQYF.

This clonotype was counted many times. The V gene is TRBV11-2, the J gene TRBJ1-1; 8 bases are shared with TRBD1. Losses at the gene ends were 3 bases for V and 5 bases for J; bases not matched to a gene: 5. From germline, CDR1 is SGHAT and CDR2 FQNNGV. The CDR3 covers 14 residues. The CDR3 loop is CASSFSQGATEAFF. DNA of the CDR3: TGTGCCAGCAGCTTTTCTCAGGGGGCAACTGAAGCTTTCTTT.

This clonotype was observed many times. The chain joins TRBV10-3 to TRBJ2-7, with TRBD2 matching over 7 bases. Trimming removed 0 bases from V and 6 bases from J; junction bases left unmatched: 5. CDR3 length equals 14 residues. Germline-derived CDR1 and CDR2 are ENHRY and SYGVKD. The CDR3 DNA is TGTGCCATCAGTGAGTCGTGGCGGGAGCGCGAGCAGTACTTC. Its protein product is CAISESWREREQYF.

This clonotype was recorded many times. The V call is TRBV27, the J call TRBJ2-7; D is undetermined. This CDR3 has 13 residues. V dropped 5 bases and J dropped 1 base, with 9 bases sitting between them. Germline V gene data show CDR1 as MNHEY and CDR2 as SMNVEV (reference sequence). DNA for the CDR3: TGTGCCAGCAGTAAAACCCGGTCCTACGAGCAGTACTTC. Translating it yields CASSKTRSYEQYF.

The rearrangement joins TRBV12-3 or TRBV12-4 to TRBJ2-1; no clear D. The CDR3 is made up of 15 amino acids. V lost 1 base to trimming and J lost 0 bases, with 7 bases between them. This CDR3 is CASSLGTLSYNEQFF. CDR3 bases: TGTGCCAGCAGTTTAGGGACCCTCTCCTACAATGAGCAGTTCTTC.

The count of this clonotype is one. Written as DNA, the CDR3 is TGCGCCAGCAGCCATGGACAGGGGAGCACAGATACGCAGTATTTT. Translation gives CASSHGQGSTDTQYF. The chain has TRBV5-1 and TRBJ2-3, with 9 bases identical to TRBD1. The germline V gene has CDR1 SGHRS and CDR2 YFSETQ. With 4 bases clipped from V and 0 bases from J, the junction kept 3 bases outside the gene matches. CDR3 size: 15 residues.

Ten or more counts support this clonotype. This chain joins TRBV20-1 and TRBJ2-7; TRBD2 agrees at 11 bases. The CDR3 has 15 amino acids. V dropped 6 bases and J dropped 4; count of bases not matched to a gene: 11. Germline lookup yields CDR1 DFQATT and CDR2 SNEGSKA (reference sequence). This CDR3 reads CSAAPPTSGKYEQYF. The CDR3 region has the DNA TGCAGTGCCGCACCCCCGACTAGCGGGAAATACGAGCAGTACTTC.

In this sample, this clonotype turned up a few times. The chain recombines TRBV9 with TRBJ1-1; D might be TRBD1 (5 bases). CDR1 and CDR2 from the germline V gene are SGDLS and YYNGEE. The CDR3 covers 13 residues. V was clipped by 4 bases and J by 4 bases, with 11 bases between them. The CDR3 nucleotides read TGTGCCAGCAGCCACGACGGGGGCACTGAAGCTTTCTTT. As protein: CASSHDGGTEAFF.